A single sample gave rise to the 8 T cell receptor delta chains below, sequenced in a study of gamma-delta chains in newborns, infants, children. TCRdb re-identified clones in the reads via CATT. The sample lists approximately 12,000 delta-chain clones; about 8.6% were seen once. Sequenced sample: blood. The receptors come from a child who was a newborn, infant or young child, either healthy, febrile or measles-vaccinated (not recorded which).

The CDR3: CACDTWGSLSSWDTRQMFF. In nucleotides, the CDR3 is TGTGCCTGTGACACCTGGGGGAGCCTCAGCTCCTGGGACACCCGACAGATGTTTTTC. This chain joins TRDV2 and TRDJ3, with 7 bases aligning to TRDD3. Germline V CDR1 and CDR2: GEAIGNYY, EKD. Unmatched junction bases numbered 7, after V lost 0 bases and J lost 0 bases. This CDR3 region has 19 residues.

The chain employs TRDV1 and TRDJ1; 13 bases map to TRDD3. The CDR3 extends over 22 amino acids. Germline CDR1 is TSWWSYY and CDR2 is QGS. Trimming at V came to 6 bases and at J to 4 bases, leaving 26 bases not matched to a gene. Here the CDR3 DNA reads TGTGCTCTTGGACGCCTCGGGAGACTGGGGGATACGCGGAGGGTTCCGGTCGATAAACTCATCTTT. Encoded protein: CALGRLGRLGDTRRVPVDKLIF.

The CDR3 region has the DNA TGTGCCTGTGACACCACACCCAATCTTGGGGGTCAGTACACCGATAAACTCATCTTT. Encoded protein: CACDTTPNLGGQYTDKLIF. This chain uses TRDV2 with TRDJ1; weak D call: TRDD3 (6 bases). TCRdb carries no J gene annotation; the J gene was assigned here by matching the DNA with germline. Looked up from germline, CDR1 is GEAIGNYY and CDR2 is EKD. V was trimmed by 0 bases and J by 0 bases, leaving 22 bases between them. CDR3 size: 19 residues.

The gene calls are TRDV2 and TRDJ3, with 9 bases fitting TRDD3. The CDR3 sequence is 20 residues long. Germline trimming cut 1 base from V and 0 bases from J; bases unmatched to any gene: 9. Germline V gene data show CDR1 as GEAIGNYY and CDR2 as EKD. The CDR3 DNA is TGTGCCTGTGACACAGGGGCCCTACTGGGGGACTCCTGGGACACCCGACAGATGTTTTTC. Translated: CACDTGALLGDSWDTRQMFF.

The sample holds a few counts of this clone. This chain joins TRDV1 and TRDJ4, with 10 bases that match TRDD3. CDR3 size: 17 residues. Looked up from germline, CDR1 is TSWWSYY and CDR2 is QGS. Trimming at V came to 1 base and at J to 1 base, leaving 9 bases not matched to a gene. This CDR3 reads CALGEPPELGDNRPLIF. CDR3 DNA: TGTGCTCTTGGGGAACCCCCCGAGCTGGGGGATAACAGACCCCTGATCTTT.

This clone was seen a handful of times. CDR3 DNA: TGTGCCTGTGACGCCTGGGGGCCCCACACCGATAAACTCATCTTT. Its translation: CACDAWGPHTDKLIF. This chain links TRDV2 with TRDJ1; the match to TRDD3 covers 7 bases. The CDR3 consists of 15 residues. Per germline, CDR1 GEAIGNYY and CDR2 EKD. V lost 3 bases to trimming and J lost 0 bases; unmatched junction nucleotides: 6.

This clone was seen only a few times. The V and J genes are TRDV2 and TRDJ1; 9 positions agree with TRDD3. The CDR3 has 20 residues. Germline CDR1 and CDR2: GEAIGNYY and EKD. The junction had 21 bases not matched to a gene; V was cut back by 1 base and J by 4 bases. This chain's CDR3 is CACDTVEGILGETRLDKLIF. CDR3 sequence (DNA): TGTGCCTGTGACACTGTGGAGGGGATACTGGGGGAGACACGACTCGATAAACTCATCTTT.

This chain connects TRDV2 to TRDJ1; 9 bases match TRDD3. The CDR3 is 21 amino acids. V was clipped by 0 bases and J by 0 bases; unmatched bases: 19. The germline gives CDR1 GEAIGNYY, CDR2 EKD. The CDR3 region has the DNA TGTGCCTGTGACACCGTCGCTATACTGGGGGACGTTGGGCCCTACACCGATAAACTCATCTTT. Protein: CACDTVAILGDVGPYTDKLIF.